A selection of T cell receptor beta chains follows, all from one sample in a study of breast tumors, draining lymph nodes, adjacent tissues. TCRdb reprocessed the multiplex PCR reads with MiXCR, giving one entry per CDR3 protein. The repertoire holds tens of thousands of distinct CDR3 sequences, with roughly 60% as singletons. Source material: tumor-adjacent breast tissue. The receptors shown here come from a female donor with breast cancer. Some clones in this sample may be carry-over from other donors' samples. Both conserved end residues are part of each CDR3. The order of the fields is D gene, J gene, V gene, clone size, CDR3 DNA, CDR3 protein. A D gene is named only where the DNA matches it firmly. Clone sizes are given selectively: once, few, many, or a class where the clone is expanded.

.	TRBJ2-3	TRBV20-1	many	TGCAGTGCTTCACACCAAGATACGCAGTATTTT	CSASHQDTQYF
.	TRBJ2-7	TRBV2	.	TGTGCCAGCAGTGAATTCGGTCAGACGAGCTCCTACGAGCAGTACTTC	CASSEFGQTSSYEQYF
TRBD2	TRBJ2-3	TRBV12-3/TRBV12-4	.	TGTGCCAGCAGCTTCTCTAGCGGGGGGGCAGATACGCAGTATTTT	CASSFSSGGADTQYF
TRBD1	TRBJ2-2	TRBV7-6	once	TGTGCCAGCAGCGTGGACAGGTTCACCGGGGAGCTGTTTTTT	CASSVDRFTGELFF
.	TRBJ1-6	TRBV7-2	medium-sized	TGTGCCAGCAGCTGGACATATAATTCACCCCTCCACTTT	CASSWTYNSPLHF
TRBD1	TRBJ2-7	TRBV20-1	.	TGCAGTGCTGGGCGTCTACAGGGGAACGAGCAGTACTTC	CSAGRLQGNEQYF
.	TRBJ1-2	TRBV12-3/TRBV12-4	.	TGTGCCAGCAGTTTAGCAACAGGGAACTATGGCTACACCTTC	CASSLATGNYGYTF
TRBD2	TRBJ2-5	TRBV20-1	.	TGCAGTACTAGAGCGGGGTTAAAGACCCAGTACTTC	CSTRAGLKTQYF
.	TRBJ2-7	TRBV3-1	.	TGTGCCAGCAGCCGCCGGGGTTCCTACGAGCAGTACTTC	CASSRRGSYEQYF
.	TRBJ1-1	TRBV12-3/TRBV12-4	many	TGTGCCAGCAGCCGGGACAATCAACTCGCCCCAGAAGCTTTCTTT	CASSRDNQLAPEAFF
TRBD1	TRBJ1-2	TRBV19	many	TGTGCCAGTTCCGAAGACAGGGGCCCATTTAACTATGGCTACACCTTC	CASSEDRGPFNYGYTF
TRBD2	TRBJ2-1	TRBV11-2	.	TGTGCCAGCAGCTTACTAGCGGGAGTTTCTGAGCGGTTCTTC	CASSLLAGVSERFF
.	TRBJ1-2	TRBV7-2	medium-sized	TGTGCCAGCAGCACTTACAGGGTTGACTATGGCTACACCTTC	CASSTYRVDYGYTF
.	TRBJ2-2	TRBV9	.	TGTGCCAGCAGCGTATGGGGTAGGGGCTGGGAGACCGGGGAGCTGTTTTTT	CASSVWGRGWETGELFF
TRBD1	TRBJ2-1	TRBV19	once	TGTGCCAGTAGGGACAGGGGGCGAGGCAATGAGCAGTTCTTC	CASRDRGRGNEQFF
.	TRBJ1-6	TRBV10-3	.	TGTGCCATCAGTGAGTCGGGGCTAGGAACTTCACCCCTCCACTTT	CAISESGLGTSPLHF
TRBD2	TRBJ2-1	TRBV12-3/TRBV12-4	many	TGTGCCAGCAGTTTCGGGGTAGCGGGAGGGCAGGTTGAGCAGTTCTTC	CASSFGVAGGQVEQFF
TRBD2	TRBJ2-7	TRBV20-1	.	TGCAGTGCTAGTATGTCTAGCGGTAGCTACGAGCAGTACTTC	CSASMSSGSYEQYF
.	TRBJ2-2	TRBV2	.	TGTGCCAGCAGAAACACAGCGAACACCGGGGAGCTGTTTTTT	CASRNTANTGELFF
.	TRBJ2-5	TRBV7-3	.	TGTGCCAGCAGCTTGAGCGGGACATCCGAGACCCAGTACTTC	CASSLSGTSETQYF
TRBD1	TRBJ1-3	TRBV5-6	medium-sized	TGTGCCAGCAGCGGATACCCGACAGGGGAGGATGGAAACACCATATATTTT	CASSGYPTGEDGNTIYF
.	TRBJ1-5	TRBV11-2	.	TGTGCCAGCAGCCTCGGTGCGGGGACTGGGGAGCCCCAGCATTTT	CASSLGAGTGEPQHF
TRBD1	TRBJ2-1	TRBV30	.	TGTGCCTGGAGTTTGACAGGGGGGCTGGAGAATGAGCAGTTCTTC	CAWSLTGGLENEQFF
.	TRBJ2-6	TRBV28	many	TGTGCCAGCAGTCCCGGACTGTACGGGGCCAACGTCCTGACTTTC	CASSPGLYGANVLTF
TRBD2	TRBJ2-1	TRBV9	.	TGTGCCAGCAGCGTAGCTGGGACTATGAATGAGCAGTTCTTC	CASSVAGTMNEQFF